This TCR beta chain derives from a study of Ad26.COV2.S vaccination and SARS-CoV-2 variants. Assay used: immunoSEQ multiplex PCR; TCRdb lists only in-frame clones, some missing. The table lists 300,000 to 500,000 clones, more than 85% of them singletons, with roughly 3% in the top ten. Trimming pared 1 base from V and 0 bases from J, leaving 9 bases between. This CDR3 is built from 15 residues. The germline CDR1 and CDR2 sequences are SGHDN and FVKESK. Treatment indicated: 15 to 20 received Ad26.COV2.S at low or high dose, single or two shots; five or six received placebo; per-sample allocation not given. Specimen acquisition occurred on day 63 following the initial vaccine or placebo injection. Boston supplied an adult donor aged 18-55 years.

The chain carries TRBV14 and TRBJ1-1; D is unresolved. Sequenced material: peripheral blood, taken in a trial of Ad26.COV2.S vaccine versus placebo. The receptor was isolated from a person aged 18-60 years who received the Ad26.COV2.S COVID-19 vaccine or a placebo. The CDR3 loop is CASSQGHLMNTEAFF. Written as DNA, the CDR3 is TGTGCCAGCAGCCAAGGACACCTTATGAACACTGAAGCTTTCTTT.